This entry features one TCR beta chain sequence. The second PCR ran about 6 to 11 cycles with a sample-barcoded 5' primer and J-beta primers. With 12 random nucleotides, a template-switch adaptor tagged each individual cDNA molecule. TCRdb analysed the 5' RACE reads with MiXCR anew, one entry per CDR3 protein. The table lists some 900,000 distinct CDR3 sequences, around 48% of them singletons. These data belong to a study of blood T cells in healthy people across ages. Germline V lookup: CDR1 MGHRA, CDR2 YSYEKL. The ends were cut back, 7 bases at V and 3 bases at J, with 18 bases in the middle. The CDR3 loop spans 16 amino acids. Total RNA was extracted at no less than 6 micrograms per sample.

The chain carries TRBV4-1 and TRBJ2-2; D might be TRBD2 (6 bases). Sequencing used blood. This TCR came from a man aged 30-40 years in good health. The CDR3 DNA is TGCGCCAGCAAGTCCCCGGAGGGTCGTGACACCGGGGAGCTGTTTTTT. It encodes CASKSPEGRDTGELFF.